This TCR beta chain was identified during a study of cytomegalovirus exposure and HLA in healthy donors. This CDR3 contains 14 residues. Unmatched junction bases numbered 2, after V lost 0 bases and J lost 4 bases. Germline V gene lookup returns CDR1 KGHSH and CDR2 LQKENI. The study, taken as a whole, reports: Information on immune exposure was restricted to one variable (CMV serostatus). Confirmation was obtained in vitro that a few CMV-associated chains are specific for CMV antigens. Accurate prediction of most subjects' HLA-A and HLA-B alleles from TCR beta sequences was reported.

Comments on this clone: What it binds is not known.

As for the donors, each was a healthy bone marrow donor. Primers: 60 Vbeta forward and 13 Jbeta reverse. Only in-frame clones appear in the TCRdb table, and some are missing; sequencing was by immunoSEQ multiplex PCR. The table shows some 120,000 clones, with roughly 69% occurring only once. The sample comprised PBMCs. This chain uses TRBV18 with TRBJ1-1, with TRBD1 matching 7 bases. The clonotype comes from a woman in her thirties or forties in good health and CMV-seropositive. The CDR3 DNA follows: TGTGCCAGCTCACCACCCAGGGGGAGCACTGAAGCTTTCTTT. Translating it yields CASSPPRGSTEAFF.